This T cell receptor beta chain comes out of a study of monozygotic twins with inflammatory bowel disease (dated by TCRdb to the late 2010s). General notes on the study: The complete study included around 30 monozygotic twin pairs: 19 IBD-discordant Danish pairs and nine German pairs, of which four were IBD-concordant and five were IBD-discordant. The search for disease-associated traits relied mainly on comparing IBD patients with their genetically identical healthy co-twins within discordant pairs. Each individual had, on average, about 151 000 unique TCRalpha sequences and 181 000 unique TCRbeta sequences available for analysis. The paper as a whole reports these results and caveats: The analysis was unable to tell apart different T cell subtypes. Repertoire similarity did not differ between concordant and discordant twins, possibly due to limited statistical power. Because patients received different immunosuppressive treatments, the repertoires may have picked up extra background noise and variability between individuals. Compared with healthy twins, IBD patients had fewer clonotypes in common with other individuals, a difference most pronounced in patients showing signs of disease activity. No single strong signal or clonotype linked to IBD turned up in the results, so the idea that one exists was not supported. A decrease in TCRbeta repertoire diversity, as measured by inverse Simpson index, was observed in IBD patients compared with their healthy co-twins.

As concerns this clonotype: Its recognized antigen is unknown.

Receptors were amplified or captured by 5' RACE. The input for every TCR library was approximately 3,500 ng of total RNA. cDNA was synthesized with SMARTScribe reverse transcriptase in eight separate reactions per sample. Unique molecular identifiers containing a 6-nucleotide sample barcode were introduced through template switching during cDNA synthesis. TCRalpha and TCRbeta cDNA was amplified by two nested PCRs of roughly 15 and 9 cycles, with bead purification after each PCR. Before amplification, the cDNA was treated with uracil DNA-glycosylase and purified using the QIAquick PCR purification kit. The second PCR added Illumina TruSeq-compatible adapters along with sample-specific barcodes. Library quality and concentration were assessed using TapeStation and Qubit, and about 5 ng of each library was pooled. Sequencing of the pooled libraries was done on an Illumina HiSeq2500 single-index Rapid Run using custom sequencing primers and 2 x 100 bp reads. Turning to the authors' computational methods: PCR and sequencing errors were corrected by UMI-based consensus assembly using MiGEC version 1.2.6. MiXCR version 2.1.1 was used to carry out V(D)J alignment, clonotype assembly and CDR3 extraction. Gene usage, clonotype sharing and MAIT/NKT TCR abundance were normalised by analysing the top 1000, 10 000 and 20 000 clonotypes per sample. Diversity was computed as the inverse Simpson index with the vegan R package after downsampling to 27 000 UMIs. Paired Mann-Whitney U tests were applied to discordant twin pairs, and Benjamini-Hochberg correction was used for multiple testing. Each entry corresponds to one CDR3 protein sequence from reads that TCRdb reprocessed, and DNA is not given. The V and J calls, along with clone size, are taken from TCRdb and not from the paper's own processing. The sample's table covers a few hundred thousand distinct CDR3 sequences. The ten largest clonotypes hold approximately 1.5% of the sample.

CDR1 and CDR2 were assigned from the germline V gene (reference sequence) as LGHDT and YNNKEL. The CDR3 holds 13 amino acids from the cysteine to the phenylalanine. Only the protein is available. From each donor, a roughly 2.7 ml peripheral blood sample was collected into PAXgene tubes and kept at -80 degrees C. Total RNA was isolated from whole blood with the PAXgene blood miRNA kit on an automated QIAcube, without T cell sorting. Deep TCRalpha and TCRbeta repertoire profiling with unique molecular barcoding was performed on peripheral blood of monozygotic twin pairs concordant or discordant for inflammatory bowel disease. Smoking habits were recorded for all twin pairs, with individuals classified as current, former or never smokers.

Recombination linked TRBV3-1 to TRBJ2-5. The sequenced sample was blood. The TCR comes from a human donor with ulcerative colitis or Crohn's disease, or a healthy co-twin of an affected twin (not recorded which). The CDR3 region has the sequence CASSQGLGETQYF.